This TCR beta chain appears in the sequencing data of a study of identical twins. Broader study findings: Whereas memory repertoires showed no such difference, abundant cord blood beta clonotypes carried fewer insertions. These conclusions were based on statistical analysis (cross-sectional, not following the same donors).

The CDR3 spans 16 residues. Germline lookup yields CDR1 SQVTM and CDR2 ANQGSEA. Trimming cost V 5 bases and J 4 bases; bases outside gene matches: 15. This clonotype showed up many times. Antigen: not known. It was template switching that added a universal primer site, and there were unique molecular identifiers on the cDNA. TCRdb called the 5' RACE reads again in MiXCR, with one record for every CDR3 protein. The table has around 510,000 distinct CDR3 sequences, over 11% seen once; the top ten hold 0.98%. In addition, the sample was reused for a study of yellow fever vaccine responses in identical twins.

This sequence was found in a woman aged 18-29 years in good health. The chain uses TRBV29-1 and TRBJ2-3, with 7 nucleotides matching TRBD1. What was sequenced was CD4+ T cells sorted from blood. The CDR3 DNA reads as TGCAGCGTTTACCTCCGTTGGGACAGCCCACCAGATACGCAGTATTTT. The encoded protein is CSVYLRWDSPPDTQYF.